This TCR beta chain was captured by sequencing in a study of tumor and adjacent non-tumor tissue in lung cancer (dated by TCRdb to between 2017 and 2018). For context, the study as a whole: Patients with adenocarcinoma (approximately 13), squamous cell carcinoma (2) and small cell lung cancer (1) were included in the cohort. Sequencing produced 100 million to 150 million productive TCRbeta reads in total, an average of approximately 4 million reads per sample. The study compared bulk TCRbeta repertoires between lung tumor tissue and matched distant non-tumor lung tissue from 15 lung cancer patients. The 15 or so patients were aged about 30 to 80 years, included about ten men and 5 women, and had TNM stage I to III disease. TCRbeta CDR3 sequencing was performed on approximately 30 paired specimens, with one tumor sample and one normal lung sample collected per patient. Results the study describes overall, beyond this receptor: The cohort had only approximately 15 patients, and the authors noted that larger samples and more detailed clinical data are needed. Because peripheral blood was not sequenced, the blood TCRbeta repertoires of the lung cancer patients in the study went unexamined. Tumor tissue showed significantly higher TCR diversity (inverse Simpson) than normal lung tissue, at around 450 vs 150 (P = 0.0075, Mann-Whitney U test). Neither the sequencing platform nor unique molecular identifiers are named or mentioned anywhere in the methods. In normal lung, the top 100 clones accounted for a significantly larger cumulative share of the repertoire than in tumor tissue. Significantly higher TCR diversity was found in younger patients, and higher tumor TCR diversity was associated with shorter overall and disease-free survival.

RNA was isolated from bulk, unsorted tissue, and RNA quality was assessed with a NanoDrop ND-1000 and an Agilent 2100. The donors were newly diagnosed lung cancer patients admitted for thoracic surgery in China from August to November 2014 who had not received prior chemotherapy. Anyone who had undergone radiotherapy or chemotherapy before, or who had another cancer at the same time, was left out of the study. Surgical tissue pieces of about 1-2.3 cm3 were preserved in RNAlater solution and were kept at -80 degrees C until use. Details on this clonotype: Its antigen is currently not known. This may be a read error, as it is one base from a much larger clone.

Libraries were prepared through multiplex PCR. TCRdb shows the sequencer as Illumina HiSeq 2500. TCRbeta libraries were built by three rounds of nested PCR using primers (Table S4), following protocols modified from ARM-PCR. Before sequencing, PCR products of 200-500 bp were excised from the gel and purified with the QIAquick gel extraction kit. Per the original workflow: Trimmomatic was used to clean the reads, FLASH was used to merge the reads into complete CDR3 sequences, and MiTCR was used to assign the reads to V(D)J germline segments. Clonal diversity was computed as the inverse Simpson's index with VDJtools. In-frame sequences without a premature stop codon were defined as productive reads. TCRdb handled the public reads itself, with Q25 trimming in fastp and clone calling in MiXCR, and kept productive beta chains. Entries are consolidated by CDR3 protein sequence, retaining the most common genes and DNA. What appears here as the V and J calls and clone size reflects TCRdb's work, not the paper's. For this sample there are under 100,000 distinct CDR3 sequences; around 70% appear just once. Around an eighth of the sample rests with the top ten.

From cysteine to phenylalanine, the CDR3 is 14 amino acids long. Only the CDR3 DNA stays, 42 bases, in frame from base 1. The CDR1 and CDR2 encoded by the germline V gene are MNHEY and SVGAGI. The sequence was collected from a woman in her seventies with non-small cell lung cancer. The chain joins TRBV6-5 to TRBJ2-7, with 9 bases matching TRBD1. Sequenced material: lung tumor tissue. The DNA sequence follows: TGTGCCAGCAGCTCCGGGACAGGGTCCTACGAGCAGCACTTC. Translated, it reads CASSSGTGSYEQHF.